What follows are 15 T cell receptor beta chains derived from one specimen sequenced in a study of blood T cell repertoires in COVID-19. Here immunoSEQ multiplex PCR was the method, and the copy in TCRdb shows in-frame clones only, minus some. The data contain roughly 200,000 clones, 80% to 85% of them singletons. The specimen sequenced was peripheral blood. The receptors shown here come from a man aged 45-65 years with active or convalescent COVID-19.

The rearrangement uses TRBV19 and TRBJ1-5; D remains unclear. The CDR3 spans 13 residues. Germline assignment: CDR1 LNHDA and CDR2 SQIVND (reference sequence). Trimming shortened V by 6 bases and J by 2 bases, and 8 bases separated the two germline ends. The CDR3 protein is CASRRVGNQPQHF. The CDR3 DNA reads as TGTGCCAGTAGACGAGTCGGCAATCAGCCCCAGCATTTT.

The V and J genes are TRBV9 and TRBJ2-3; the match to TRBD2 covers 10 bases. Germline CDR1 is SGDLS and CDR2 is YYNGEE. This CDR3 has 16 residues. V was pared by 4 bases and J by 3 bases, with 8 bases of the junction left unmatched. The CDR3 reads CASSPTAGGPTDTQYF. As DNA, the CDR3 is TGTGCCAGCAGCCCGACAGCGGGGGGGCCTACAGATACGCAGTATTTT.

This chain links TRBV4-2 with TRBJ1-2; unclear D gene. Looked up from germline, CDR1 is LGHNA and CDR2 is YNFKEQ. The CDR3 consists of 14 residues. V lost 1 base and J lost 8, with 14 bases in between. In nucleotides, the CDR3 is TGTGCCAGCAGCCAAGGGTTGGAAGCGAGGGGCTACACCTTC. It is translated as CASSQGLEARGYTF.

The gene calls are TRBV7-9 and TRBJ1-1, with 9 positions matching TRBD1. The germline CDR1 and CDR2 sequences are SEHNR and FQNEAQ (reference sequence). The length of the CDR3 is 16 residues. V was pared by 5 bases and J by 2 bases, with 9 bases of the junction left unmatched. The DNA for the CDR3 is TGTGCCAGCAGCCTAATACAGGGGGCTCGTAACACTGAAGCTTTCTTT. It encodes CASSLIQGARNTEAFF.

The chain employs TRBV4-1 and TRBJ2-2, with 7 positions matching TRBD1. CDR1 is MGHRA and CDR2 is YSYEKL in the germline V gene. The ends lost 4 bases at V and 5 bases at J; junction bases unmatched: 7. This CDR3 has 15 residues. The chain's CDR3 is CASSPSTGYTGELFF. CDR3 DNA sequence: TGCGCCAGCAGCCCCTCGACAGGGTATACCGGGGAGCTGTTTTTT.

The chain combines TRBV15 with TRBJ2-2; maybe TRBD1 (6 bases). Germline assignment: CDR1 LNHNV and CDR2 YYDKDF (reference sequence). V lost 7 bases to trimming and J lost 0 bases, with 18 bases between them. This CDR3 region has 17 residues. CDR3 region: CATTLGHLPSNTGELFF. For the CDR3, the DNA is TGTGCCACCACGCTGGGACACCTCCCATCGAACACCGGGGAGCTGTTTTTT. Using reference TRBV15 and TRBJ2-2 for the parts outside the CDR3, the full variable domain is DAMVIQNPRYQVTQFGKPVTLSCSQTLNHNVMYWYQQKSSQAPKLLFHYYDKDFNNEADTPDNFQSRRPNTSFCFLDIRSPGLGDTAMYLCATTLGHLPSNTGELFFGEGSRLTVL.

The rearrangement uses TRBV5-1 and TRBJ1-6; a possible D gene is TRBD1 (6 bases). This CDR3 has 14 residues. CDR1 is SGHRS and CDR2 is YFSETQ in the germline V gene. V lost 0 bases to trimming and J lost 11 bases, with 12 bases between them. This chain's CDR3 is CASSLGPGVAPLHF. The CDR3 bases are TGCGCCAGCAGCTTGGGGCCAGGGGTGGCACCCCTCCACTTT. The full variable domain, its missing parts supplied by reference TRBV5-1 and TRBJ1-6, is KAGVTQTPRYLIKTRGQQVTLSCSPISGHRSVSWYQQTPGQGLQFLFEYFSETQRNKGNFPGRFSGRQFSNSRSEMNVSTLELGDSALYLCASSLGPGVAPLHFGNGTRLTVT.

The genes are TRBV9 and TRBJ1-3, with D perhaps matching TRBD1 (6 bases). This CDR3 contains 16 residues. V was pared by 1 base and J by 0 bases, with 11 bases between. Germline V CDR1 and CDR2: SGDLS, YYNGEE. CDR3 in DNA: TGTGCCAGCAGCGTACGAGGGGGGGCCTCTGGAAACACCATATATTTT. Protein sequence: CASSVRGGASGNTIYF. Variable domain in full (rest from reference TRBV9 and TRBJ1-3): DSGVTQTPKHLITATGQRVTLRCSPRSGDLSVYWYQQSLDQGLQFLIQYYNGEERAKGNILERFSAQQFPDLHSELNLSSLELGDSALYFCASSVRGGASGNTIYFGEGSWLTVV.

This chain uses TRBV5-1 with TRBJ1-6; no firm D call. V was cut by 7 bases and J by 8 bases, with 19 bases left in between. Germline CDR1 and CDR2: SGHRS and YFSETQ. The CDR3 is 15 residues long. Here the CDR3 DNA reads TGCGCCAGCGCCCGAGGCGGTCGGATGGATTCACCCCTCCACTTT. Its protein product is CASARGGRMDSPLHF.

This sequence joins TRBV7-6 and TRBJ2-7, with D perhaps matching TRBD2 (6 bases). This CDR3 comprises 14 residues. Trimming shortened V by 5 bases and J by 3 bases, and 14 bases separated the two germline ends. Germline values: CDR1 SGHVS, CDR2 FNYEAQ. The CDR3 nucleotides are TGTGCCAGCAGCAAGTCGGGACTGAACTACGAGCAGTACTTC. This sequence encodes CASSKSGLNYEQYF.

This clone occurred once. This sequence joins TRBV7-2 and TRBJ1-1; D is possibly TRBD1 (6 bases). Deletions cut 4 bases from V and 0 bases from J, with 9 bases between. CDR1 SGHTA and CDR2 FQGNSA come from the germline V gene. The CDR3 is 14 amino acids. CDR3 in amino acids: CASSSRGLNTEAFF. The CDR3 DNA follows: TGTGCCAGCAGCTCGCGGGGGCTGAACACTGAAGCTTTCTTT.

The rearrangement uses TRBV5-6 and TRBJ2-7, with 13 bases that match TRBD2. From germline, CDR1 is SGHDT and CDR2 YYEEEE. After removal of 3 bases from V and 0 bases from J, the junction contained 3 bases not matched to a gene. This CDR3 is 16 amino acids long. The CDR3 here is CASSSGLAGASYEQYF. As DNA, the CDR3 is TGTGCCAGCAGCTCTGGACTAGCGGGGGCCTCCTACGAGCAGTACTTC.

J is TRBJ2-7 and V is TRBV11-2; 7 nucleotides agree with TRBD1. The CDR3 is 17 amino acids. V was pared by 0 bases and J by 1 base, with 9 bases of the junction left unmatched. The germline V gene encodes CDR1 SGHAT and CDR2 FQNNGV. DNA of the CDR3: TGTGCCAGCAGCTTAGATTCGGGTCAGGGGGTTTCCTACGAGCAGTACTTC. Translation: CASSLDSGQGVSYEQYF.

The J gene is TRBJ2-3, the V gene TRBV24-1; 8 nucleotides line up with TRBD1. Germline CDR1 is KGHDR and CDR2 is SFDVKD. The V segment lost 6 bases and the J segment 4 bases; nucleotides outside the gene matches: 5. The CDR3 is 14 residues long. The CDR3 DNA follows: TGTGCCACCAGTATGACAGGGGATTCAGATACGCAGTATTTT. This gives the protein CATSMTGDSDTQYF.

The rearrangement joins TRBV14 to TRBJ2-7, with TRBD2 as a possible D gene (6 bases). The CDR3 extends over 13 amino acids. Trimming took off 0 bases at V and 6 bases at J, with 9 bases between the two ends. Germline V lookup: CDR1 SGHDN, CDR2 FVKESK. Here the CDR3 DNA reads TGTGCCAGCAGCCAAGACCTCGGGGGCGAGCAGTACTTC. Its protein product is CASSQDLGGEQYF.